This T cell receptor (beta chain) appears in the sequencing data of a study of blood T cells in healthy people across ages. Regarding the study as a whole: A strong correlation was seen between TCR beta diversity and naive T cell percentage. Bulk PBMC profiling left naive and antigen-experienced comparisons inconclusive.

It was with a sample-barcoded 5' primer and a J-beta primer mix that a second PCR of roughly 6 to 12 cycles was run. TCRdb reprocessed the 5' RACE reads with MiXCR, giving one entry per CDR3 protein. Of 1.8 million or so distinct CDR3 sequences in the sample, about two fifths are singletons; the top ten hold under 30%. The germline gives CDR1 MGHRA, CDR2 YSYEKL. The CDR3 extends over 13 amino acids. V gave up 3 bases and J gave up 9 bases, with 12 bases separating them. With each sample, at least 6 micrograms of total RNA were extracted. This clonotype was found a few times. Antigen specificity is unknown.

The sample taken for sequencing was blood. The V call is TRBV4-1, the J call TRBJ2-1, with D possibly matching TRBD2 (5 bases). The clonotype originates from a human donor in good health. The CDR3 DNA reads as TGCGCCAGCAGCCATCAACTAGTGGCTGAGCAGTTCTTC. It yields the protein CASSHQLVAEQFF.